This T cell receptor (beta chain) derives from a study of brain T cells in children with intractable seizures (dated by TCRdb to the early 2020s). Describing the broader study: As a first screen for immune gene transcripts, resected brain tissue from about 53 pediatric epilepsy surgery cases was run on a NanoString immunology panel. Among the approximately 12 selected surgery cases, pre-surgery blood was additionally sequenced for eight, leaving four cases with brain tissue only. The study at large found these results: The patients' HCMV serostatus was not known, and viral specificity was inferred solely from CDR3 sequence similarity. Sequencing depth differed between pre- and post-surgery blood, so clones missing from the pre-surgery sample may reflect undersampling.

There are 15 amino acids in the CDR3, from cysteine to phenylalanine inclusive. CDR3 DNA only is kept here, 45 bases in frame from base 1. Trimming removed 1 base from V and 6 bases from J, leaving 15 bases between the germline ends. The CDR1 and CDR2 encoded by the germline V gene are MGHRA and YSYEKL. About this clone itself: No cognate antigen has been identified for it. The sample holds no much larger clone one base away, and base qualities are not on file.

The immunoSEQ assay was used to generate TCR beta chain sequences from genomic DNA. The paper's data handling went like this. CDR3 sequences not starting with the conserved framework cysteine at position 104 were manually removed. To get clonality, the normalized Shannon's Diversity Index was subtracted from one, giving values from 0 (maximal diversity) to 1 (oligoclonal). Differences in the frequency of the same CDR3 between samples, such as brain versus blood, were assessed with chi-squared comparison-of-proportions tests. Public clonotypes were found through immuneACCESS searches, while the VDJdb browser was used to judge similarity to known antiviral clonotypes. TCRdb re-hosts the immuneACCESS table, in-frame sequences only. Its copies lack some clones; in the studies checked, an unresolved V gene accounts for under half of them, and the cause for the rest is not known. V and J calls plus clone size are reproduced from that table; the DNA served to infer D and trimming. This sample has about 41,000 clones in its table, and 90% of those were observed once. The ten largest make up 6.3% of the sample.

The sample's time point label is to be understood as: resected brain tissue, or blood drawn just prior to surgery. Surgery cases with the highest brain T cell transcript signatures were selected for TCR beta chain sequencing of brain tissue and, where available, blood. Before surgery, the patients had been given at least one anti-epileptic drug. The TCR-sequenced patients were children whose drug-resistant epilepsy was caused by tuberous sclerosis complex, focal cortical dysplasia, Rasmussen encephalitis or hemimegalencephaly. The Monarch genomic DNA purification kit was used to extract bulk genomic DNA from unsorted brain tissue and from whole blood.

The receptor was derived from a girl aged 2-9 years with tuberous sclerosis and intractable seizures. This specimen was peripheral blood, taken at surgery. The chain is made from TRBV4-1 and TRBJ1-2, with the D gene not confidently named. The CDR3 protein: CASSQVTPGSHGYTF. In nucleotides, the sequence is TGCGCCAGCAGCCAAGTAACCCCAGGATCCCATGGCTACACCTTC.